Listed below are T cell receptor beta chains from one sample, sequenced in a study of T-cell memory formation after mild COVID-19. TCRdb re-analysed the 5' RACE reads in MiXCR, keeping a single row per CDR3 protein. The repertoire includes about 470,000 distinct CDR3 sequences, 20% to 25% of them detected once, and roughly an eighth sits in the top ten. The specimen was PBMCs or a T cell subset sorted from them (not recorded which). The source of these receptors is an adult woman who had mild COVID-19 (a few samples of this study predate the infection). Cell type and time point are not known. CDR3s include the opening cysteine and the closing phenylalanine or tryptophan. D genes are given only for firm matches. Clone size appears in some rows only: once, few, many, or a class for an expanded clone.

>NA|TRBV7-2|TRBD1|TRBJ1-2
TGTGCCAGCAGCTCCGTGGCCCAGGGGGCGGACTATGGCTACACCTTC
CASSSVAQGADYGYTF
>few|TRBV20-1|TRBD2|TRBJ2-1
TGCAGTGCTAGAGGCACTAGCGGGAGCAATGAGCAGTTCTTC
CSARGTSGSNEQFF
>NA|TRBV20-1|NA|TRBJ2-7
TGCAGTGCTAGTTATCCGGACCGCTCCTACGAGCAGTACTTC
CSASYPDRSYEQYF
>NA|TRBV20-1|NA|TRBJ2-1
TGCAGTGCTCGAGGCGTCCGGGAAAACTACAATGAGCAGTTCTTC
CSARGVRENYNEQFF
>many|TRBV24-1|NA|TRBJ2-3
TGTGCCACCAGTGATTTGGATAGTATCGCCGGCCCCACAGATACGCAGTATTTT
CATSDLDSIAGPTDTQYF
>once|TRBV20-1|TRBD2|TRBJ2-7
TGCAGTGCCCCTGGACTAGCGGGATACCCCTACGAGCAGTACTTC
CSAPGLAGYPYEQYF
>NA|TRBV7-2|TRBD2|TRBJ2-1
TGTGCCAGCAGCTACCGCGGGACTAGCGGGGTGAATGAGCAGTTCTTC
CASSYRGTSGVNEQFF
>few|TRBV11-2|NA|TRBJ2-7
TGTGCCAGCAGCTTCGAAGGGGTGGGATCCTACGAGCAGTACTTC
CASSFEGVGSYEQYF
>few|TRBV4-2|NA|TRBJ1-3
TGTGCCAGCAGTTCAAAAATAGGCGCTTCCTCTGGAAACACCATATATTTT
CASSSKIGASSGNTIYF
>NA|TRBV7-9|NA|TRBJ2-7
TGTGCCAGCAGCTTCGGGACCCCTTCCTACGAGCAGTACTTC
CASSFGTPSYEQYF
>few|TRBV6-5|NA|TRBJ1-2
TGTGCCAGCAGTTACCACGACCGTGGCTACACCTTC
CASSYHDRGYTF
>NA|TRBV9|NA|TRBJ2-5
TGTGCCAGCAGCGTAGTCGGGGAGATTCGGGAGACCCAGTACTTC
CASSVVGEIRETQYF
>NA|TRBV12-3/TRBV12-4|NA|TRBJ1-2
TGTGCCAGCAGGATACAGGGCTCTAACTATGGCTACACCTTC
CASRIQGSNYGYTF
>few|TRBV7-2|NA|TRBJ2-3
TGTGCCAGCAGCCCAAGGGCCGCCAGGGTAAAGCAGTATTTT
CASSPRAARVKQYF
>NA|TRBV9|NA|TRBJ1-2
TGTGCCAGCAGCGTAGGACAAGGCTTCTATGGCTACACCTTC
CASSVGQGFYGYTF
>NA|TRBV20-1|TRBD1|TRBJ2-5
TGCAGTGCTAGGGGGGACAGGGGAGGAGGAGAGACCCAGTACTTC
CSARGDRGGGETQYF
>few|TRBV3-1|NA|TRBJ2-5
TGTGCCAGCAGCCGAGCGTCCCGCGGAGAGACCCAGTACTTC
CASSRASRGETQYF
>many|TRBV27|NA|TRBJ1-2
TGTGCCAGCAGTTTAACTGGGGACTATGGCTACACCTTC
CASSLTGDYGYTF
>NA|TRBV19|NA|TRBJ1-5
TGTGCCAGTATGGGGACAATTACCCGTAGCAATCAGCCCCAGCATTTT
CASMGTITRSNQPQHF
>NA|TRBV7-2|NA|TRBJ2-3
TGTGCCAGCAGCTTAGAGGGCCACACAGATACGCAGTATTTT
CASSLEGHTDTQYF
>few|TRBV14|TRBD1|TRBJ2-7
TGTGCCAGCAGCTCGAGAGCACAGGGGGCCTACGAGCAGTACTTC
CASSSRAQGAYEQYF
>once|TRBV30|NA|TRBJ1-1
TGTGCCTGGACCCGGGACTTCCTTTCAGCTTTCTTT
CAWTRDFLSAFF
>few|TRBV7-9|NA|TRBJ2-1
TGTGCCAGCAGCTCGGATCACAATGAGCAGTTCTTC
CASSSDHNEQFF
>NA|TRBV7-2|NA|TRBJ2-7
TGTGCCAGCGCCAGAGGGGACGGTGCTCGCCAGTACTTC
CASARGDGARQYF
>NA|TRBV12-3/TRBV12-4|NA|TRBJ2-7
TGTGCCAGCAGCGCCCCCGGTAAATTTGGCTACGAGCAGTACTTC
CASSAPGKFGYEQYF
>once|TRBV20-1|TRBD1|TRBJ1-1
TGCAGTGCTAGAGACCGGGGACAGGGCTTTACTGAAGCTTTCTTT
CSARDRGQGFTEAFF
>few|TRBV5-1|TRBD1|TRBJ2-1
TGCGCCAGCAGCTTGGATGGGACAGAGCCCTTTAATGAGCAGTTCTTC
CASSLDGTEPFNEQFF
>NA|TRBV7-9|TRBD1|TRBJ2-7
TGTGCCAGCAGCTTTACCGGGACAGCGGACCGGGGGCAGTACTTC
CASSFTGTADRGQYF
>few|TRBV7-2|NA|TRBJ1-1
TGTGCCAGCAGCTTAACCCCAGAAGCTTTCTTT
CASSLTPEAFF
>few|TRBV15|TRBD1|TRBJ2-7
TGTGCCACCCGATCGACAGGGAGCTCCTACGAGCAGTACTTC
CATRSTGSSYEQYF
>NA|TRBV20-1|TRBD1|TRBJ1-1
TGCAGTGCTCCAAGACAGGGGGCGGAAGCTTTCTTT
CSAPRQGAEAFF
>few|TRBV12-3/TRBV12-4|TRBD2|TRBJ2-7
TGTGCCAGCAGTCCAACTAGCGGGGGGTTCCACGAGCAGTACTTC
CASSPTSGGFHEQYF
>NA|TRBV7-8|TRBD1|TRBJ1-3
TGTGCCAGCAGTCCATCCTGGGACAGCCAATTTGGAAACACCATATATTTT
CASSPSWDSQFGNTIYF
>few|TRBV6-5|NA|TRBJ1-1
TGTGCCAGCAGTTCGACGCGGGGGAACACTGAAGCTTTCTTT
CASSSTRGNTEAFF
>few|TRBV7-7|TRBD2|TRBJ2-3
TGTGCCAGCAGCCCCATCCGGGGGGGCACAGATACGCAGTATTTT
CASSPIRGGTDTQYF
>few|TRBV7-6|NA|TRBJ2-1
TGTGCCAGCAGCTTAACTCGTAGAGACAATGAGCAGTTCTTC
CASSLTRRDNEQFF
>NA|TRBV15|TRBD2|TRBJ2-5
TGTGCCACCAGCACCCGGACTAGCGGGAAAGAGACCCAGTACTTC
CATSTRTSGKETQYF
>NA|TRBV28|NA|TRBJ2-6
TGTGCCAGCAGTTTTATGGGACTCAGCTCTGGGGCCAACGTCCTGACTTTC
CASSFMGLSSGANVLTF
>once|TRBV11-2|NA|TRBJ1-3
TGTGCCAGCAGCTTATTGGGGTCGGGAAACACCATATATTTT
CASSLLGSGNTIYF
>many|TRBV6-5|NA|TRBJ2-7
TGTGCCAGCAGTTCCACCTACCAGTTCGAGCAGTACTTC
CASSSTYQFEQYF
>NA|TRBV19|NA|TRBJ2-1
TGTGCCAGTAGTGACGTACCCGGGACCGAAAGGTTCTTC
CASSDVPGTERFF
>NA|TRBV19|NA|TRBJ2-5
TGTGCCAGTAGTATGCGCCGGGAGACCCAGTACTTC
CASSMRRETQYF
>NA|TRBV18|TRBD1|TRBJ2-7
TGTGCCAGCTCAAGCCTCGGACAGGCATACTACGAGCAGTACTTC
CASSSLGQAYYEQYF
>few|TRBV12-3/TRBV12-4|NA|TRBJ1-2
TGTGCCAGCAGTTTACAGGGGTGGTATGGCTACACCTTC
CASSLQGWYGYTF
>NA|TRBV10-3|TRBD2|TRBJ2-3
TGTGCCATCAGTGAAGGCGGGGGGGCCGTAGATACGCAGTATTTT
CAISEGGGAVDTQYF
>few|TRBV7-9|TRBD1|TRBJ2-1
TGTGCCAGCAGCCCCGTCGCAGGGGGTTTGTCCTACAATGAGCAGTTCTTC
CASSPVAGGLSYNEQFF
>few|TRBV12-3/TRBV12-4|NA|TRBJ2-2
TGTGCCAGCAGGCTGTCGGGTAAATCCACCGGGGAGCTGTTTTTT
CASRLSGKSTGELFF
>few|TRBV7-9|TRBD2|TRBJ2-5
TGTGCCAGCAGCTTAGTCCTAGCGGGGTCTGGGACCCAGTACTTC
CASSLVLAGSGTQYF
>few|TRBV15|NA|TRBJ1-1
TGTGCCACCAGCAGAGTGTTGACAGCCAGGGCTGGCACTGAAGCTTTCTTT
CATSRVLTARAGTEAFF
>few|TRBV6-6|NA|TRBJ2-1
TGTGCCAGCAGTTATGCAGGGGACAATGAGCAGTTCTTC
CASSYAGDNEQFF
>NA|TRBV20-1|NA|TRBJ1-1
TGCAGTGCTAGACCGCGGAGGGGTATCACGGACACTGAAGCTTTCTTT
CSARPRRGITDTEAFF
>NA|TRBV29-1|TRBD2|TRBJ2-1
TGCAGCGTTGCCGGGGGGAGCTCCTACAATGAGCAGTTCTTC
CSVAGGSSYNEQFF
>few|TRBV10-3|NA|TRBJ2-7
TGTGCCATCAGTGATGTTAGGGACGAGCAGTACTTC
CAISDVRDEQYF
>NA|TRBV12-3/TRBV12-4|NA|TRBJ2-2
TGTGCCAGCAGTTTGGGTGGCTTAGGCGGGGAGCTGTTTTTT
CASSLGGLGGELFF
>NA|TRBV27|NA|TRBJ1-6
TGTGCCAGCAGTTCGTCAGGGAGGGTGGATAATTCACCCCTCCACTTT
CASSSSGRVDNSPLHF
>NA|TRBV5-1|TRBD1|TRBJ2-4
TGCGCCAGCAGCCCCACAGGGGGAAACCGTCACGTAGCCAAAAACATTCAGTACTTC
CASSPTGGNRHVAKNIQYF